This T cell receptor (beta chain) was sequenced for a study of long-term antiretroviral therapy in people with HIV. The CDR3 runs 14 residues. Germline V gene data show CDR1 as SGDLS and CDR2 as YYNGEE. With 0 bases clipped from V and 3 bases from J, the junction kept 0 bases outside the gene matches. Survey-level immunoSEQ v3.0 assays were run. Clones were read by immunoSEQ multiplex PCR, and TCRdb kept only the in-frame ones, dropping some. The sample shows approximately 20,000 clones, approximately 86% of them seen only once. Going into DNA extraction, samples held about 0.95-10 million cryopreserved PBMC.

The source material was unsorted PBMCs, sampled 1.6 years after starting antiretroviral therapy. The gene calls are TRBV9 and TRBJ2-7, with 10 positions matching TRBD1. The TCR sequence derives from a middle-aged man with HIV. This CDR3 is CASSVGDRGYEQYF. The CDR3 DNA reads TGTGCCAGCAGCGTAGGGGACAGGGGCTACGAGCAGTACTTC.